This is a list of T cell receptor beta chains from one sample in a study of blood T cell repertoires in COVID-19. Profiled with immunoSEQ multiplex PCR; TCRdb holds only in-frame clones, not every one. This sample has 150,000 to 160,000 clones; about 90% occur once, and the top ten carry 0.45% to 0.65%. Material: peripheral blood. The source is a man in his forties or fifties with acute or convalescent COVID-19. CDR3s include the opening cysteine and the closing phenylalanine or tryptophan. A D gene is named only where the DNA matches it firmly. Expanded clones get a size class; other rows say once, few or many, or leave the size out.

TRBJ2-7 TRBD1 TRBV6-6 - CASSAWGTASPYEQYF TGTGCCAGCAGCGCTTGGGGGACAGCTTCCCCCTACGAGCAGTACTTC
TRBJ2-2 TRBD1 TRBV6-5 - CASSPGTDTGELFF TGTGCCAGCAGTCCCGGGACAGACACCGGGGAGCTGTTTTTT
TRBJ1-2 TRBD1 TRBV9 - CASSVDPAGGQGYTF TGTGCCAGCAGCGTAGACCCGGCAGGGGGTCAGGGCTACACCTTC
TRBJ2-5 - TRBV5-1 - CASSLPGHGQETQYF TGCGCCAGCAGCCTACCGGGACACGGACAAGAGACCCAGTACTTC
TRBJ1-2 - TRBV7-9 - CASSPSFGGAVYGYTF TGTGCCAGCAGCCCCTCATTCGGCGGCGCTGTCTATGGCTACACCTTC
TRBJ2-2 - TRBV5-1 - CASRGGGLTGELFF TGCGCCAGCAGAGGAGGGGGCCTCACCGGGGAGCTGTTTTTT
TRBJ2-3 - TRBV6-1 - CASSEASFMRLVGDTQYF TGTGCCAGCAGTGAAGCGAGTTTTATGAGGCTTGTCGGAGATACGCAGTATTTT
TRBJ2-5 - TRBV5-1 - CASSPQVSPETETQYF TGCGCCAGCAGCCCTCAGGTTTCCCCTGAGACGGAGACCCAGTACTTC
TRBJ1-6 - TRBV9 - CASSVTLDSDSPLHF TGTGCCAGCAGCGTGACTCTGGACTCGGATTCACCCCTCCACTTT
TRBJ2-1 - TRBV9 - CASSVVGSGYNEQFF TGTGCCAGCAGCGTAGTAGGTAGCGGATACAATGAGCAGTTCTTC
TRBJ2-2 - TRBV19 - CASSIGGSGTGELFF TGTGCCAGTAGTATAGGAGGGTCAGGCACCGGGGAGCTGTTTTTT
TRBJ1-2 TRBD1 TRBV9 once CASSAPTGGHYGYTF TGTGCCAGCAGCGCTCCGACAGGGGGACACTATGGCTACACCTTC
TRBJ1-2 TRBD1 TRBV29-1 - CSVGGQGINGYTF TGCAGCGTCGGGGGACAGGGGATAAATGGCTACACCTTC
TRBJ1-4 TRBD1 TRBV28 - CASSRTTGSKLFF TGTGCCAGCAGCCGCACGACAGGGTCAAAACTGTTTTTT
TRBJ2-6 - TRBV5-6 - CASSLGRLSGANVLTF TGTGCCAGCAGCTTGGGGCGGCTCTCTGGGGCCAACGTCCTGACTTTC
TRBJ1-5 - TRBV29-1 once CSVAGGGQPQHF TGCAGCGTTGCTGGGGGCGGTCAGCCCCAGCATTTT
TRBJ2-3 TRBD2 TRBV5-1 - CASSWEGVRYTQYF TGCGCCAGCAGCTGGGAGGGTGTTCGGTATACGCAGTATTTT
TRBJ1-6 TRBD1 TRBV5-5 once CASSFRPQGGGSPLHF TGTGCCAGCAGCTTCCGGCCCCAGGGGGGAGGTTCACCCCTCCACTTT
TRBJ1-2 - TRBV7-3 - CASSLKLAGVGYTF TGTGCCAGCAGCTTAAAGCTGGCAGGGGTTGGCTACACCTTC
TRBJ2-1 TRBD2 TRBV9 - CASSGRLAGGPYNEQFF TGTGCCAGCAGCGGGCGACTAGCGGGGGGCCCCTACAATGAGCAGTTCTTC
TRBJ1-1 TRBD1 TRBV7-2 - CASSSGTAHTEAFF TGTGCCAGCAGCTCCGGGACAGCCCACACTGAAGCTTTCTTT
TRBJ2-5 - TRBV29-1 - CSVGQSGSETQYF TGCAGCGTTGGGCAAAGCGGAAGTGAGACCCAGTACTTC